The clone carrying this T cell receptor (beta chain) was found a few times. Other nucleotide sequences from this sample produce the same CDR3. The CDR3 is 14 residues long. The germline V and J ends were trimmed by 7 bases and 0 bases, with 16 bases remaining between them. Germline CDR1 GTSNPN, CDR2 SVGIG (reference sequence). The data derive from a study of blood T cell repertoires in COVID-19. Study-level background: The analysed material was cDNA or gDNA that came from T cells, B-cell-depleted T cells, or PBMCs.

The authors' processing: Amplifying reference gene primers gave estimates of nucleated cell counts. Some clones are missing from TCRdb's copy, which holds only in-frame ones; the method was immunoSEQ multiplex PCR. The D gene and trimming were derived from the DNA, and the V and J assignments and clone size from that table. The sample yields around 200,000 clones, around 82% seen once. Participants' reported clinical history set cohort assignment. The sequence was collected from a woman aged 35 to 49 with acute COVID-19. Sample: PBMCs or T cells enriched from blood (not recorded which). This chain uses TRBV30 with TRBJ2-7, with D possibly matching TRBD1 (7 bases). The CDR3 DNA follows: TGTGCCTCAGGGGGGACACTTAGCTCCTACGAGCAGTACTTC. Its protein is CASGGTLSSYEQYF.